The next 10 T cell receptor beta chains were all read from a single sample in a study of T-cell memory formation after mild COVID-19. TCRdb fed the 5' RACE reads into MiXCR, producing one record per CDR3 protein. The table includes 140,000 or so distinct CDR3 sequences, 11% to 15% detected once. The sequenced sample consisted of PBMCs or a T cell subset sorted from them (not recorded which). The origin of the receptors is an adult woman who had mild COVID-19 (a few samples of this study predate the infection). Cell type and time point are not known.

This clonotype was counted between two and nine times. The chain is built from TRBV5-1 and TRBJ2-2; no firm D call. The germline CDR1 and CDR2 sequences are SGHRS and YFSETQ. The CDR3 covers 13 residues. V gave up 0 bases and J gave up 7 bases, with 7 bases separating them. The CDR3, as DNA: TGCGCCAGCAGCTTGGCACCTGACGGGGAGCTGTTTTTT. It yields the protein CASSLAPDGELFF.

The J gene is TRBJ2-1, the V gene TRBV7-9; no definite D call. Trimming removed 5 bases at V and 8 bases at J, with 13 bases between. Per the germline V gene, CDR1 is SEHNR and CDR2 is FQNEAQ (reference sequence). There are 13 residues in the CDR3. CDR3 in amino acids: CASSRESNDEQFF. In DNA, the CDR3 is TGTGCCAGCAGCCGCGAGAGCAACGATGAGCAGTTCTTC. Supplemented by reference TRBV7-9 and TRBJ2-1, the full variable domain reads DTGVSQNPRHKITKRGQNVTFRCDPISEHNRLYWYRQTLGQGPEFLTYFQNEAQLEKSRLLSDRFSAERPKGSFSTLEIQRTEQGDSAMYLCASSRESNDEQFFGPGTRLTVL.

This clonotype was seen a handful of times. The chain employs TRBV4-1 and TRBJ1-1; a weak D match, TRBD1 (5 bases). Trimming took off 4 bases at V and 4 bases at J, with 16 bases between the two ends. Germline CDR1 reads MGHRA; CDR2 reads YSYEKL. CDR3 size: 15 residues. Here the CDR3 reads CASSPRRDRGTEAFF. CDR3 coding DNA: TGCGCCAGCAGCCCTAGGCGGGACCGAGGCACTGAAGCTTTCTTT.

The chain combines TRBV7-9 with TRBJ1-2; D gene unclear. The V gene's germline CDR1 is SEHNR and CDR2 FQNEAQ (reference sequence). CDR3 length equals 14 residues. V shed 5 bases and J shed 4 bases, with 14 bases lying between them. CDR3 nucleotide sequence: TGTGCCAGCAGCCCACCCGCAGGACCCTATGGCTACACCTTC. Its translation: CASSPPAGPYGYTF.

This clonotype was observed a few times. V gene TRBV5-6 combines with J gene TRBJ1-2; TRBD1 aligns across 8 bases. The CDR3 totals 13 residues. J lost 1 base, V lost 7 bases, and 3 bases had no gene match. Germline V gene data show CDR1 as SGHDT and CDR2 as YYEEEE. The chain's CDR3 is CASEGQVNYGYTF. The DNA for the CDR3 is TGTGCCAGCGAGGGACAGGTTAACTATGGCTACACCTTC.

A few counts support this clonotype. V gene TRBV12-3 or TRBV12-4 combines with J gene TRBJ2-5; TRBD2 agrees at 16 bases. This CDR3 region has 19 residues. J gave up 5 bases and V 2 bases, and 11 bases lay outside the gene matches. The CDR3 loop reads CASSLNPPGLAGGRETQYF. DNA for the CDR3: TGTGCCAGCAGTTTAAACCCGCCGGGACTAGCGGGGGGGCGTGAGACCCAGTACTTC.

This clonotype has only a few counts. The gene calls are TRBV5-5 and TRBJ2-1; TRBD1 is a possible D gene (6 bases). The CDR3 totals 14 residues. The V gene lost 2 bases and the J gene lost 8 bases, with 14 bases spanning the gap. Germline lookup yields CDR1 SGHKS and CDR2 YYEKEE (reference sequence). The CDR3 is CASSLPGHTDEQFF. CDR3 coding DNA: TGTGCCAGCAGCTTACCGGGACACACCGATGAGCAGTTCTTC.

This clonotype was recorded a few times. This chain uses TRBV10-3 with TRBJ2-7; D gene ambiguous. V was cut by 5 bases and J by 0 bases, with 2 bases left in between. The CDR3 covers 11 residues. Germline V lookup: CDR1 ENHRY, CDR2 SYGVKD. In DNA form, the CDR3 reads TGTGCCATCAGTATCTCCTACGAGCAGTACTTC. It encodes CAISISYEQYF.

This clonotype was counted a few times. The chain links TRBV5-1 to TRBJ2-7, with TRBD1 identical over 8 bases. Germline CDR1 and CDR2: SGHRS and YFSETQ. The CDR3 runs 15 residues. J lost 1 base, V lost 2 bases, and 5 bases had no gene match. This CDR3 reads CASSLPGQESYEQYF. The CDR3 DNA reads as TGCGCCAGCAGCTTACCGGGACAGGAGTCCTACGAGCAGTACTTC.

In this sample, this clonotype turned up a few times. The chain uses TRBV5-1 and TRBJ2-7; TRBD1 or TRBD2 may be the D gene (5 bases each). V was shortened by 0 bases and J by 3 bases, with 10 bases between the two germline ends. This CDR3 has 14 amino acids. CDR1 is SGHRS and CDR2 is YFSETQ in the germline V gene. CDR3 nucleotides: TGCGCCAGCAGCTTGGCGGGACCACTCTACGAGCAGTACTTC. Protein: CASSLAGPLYEQYF.